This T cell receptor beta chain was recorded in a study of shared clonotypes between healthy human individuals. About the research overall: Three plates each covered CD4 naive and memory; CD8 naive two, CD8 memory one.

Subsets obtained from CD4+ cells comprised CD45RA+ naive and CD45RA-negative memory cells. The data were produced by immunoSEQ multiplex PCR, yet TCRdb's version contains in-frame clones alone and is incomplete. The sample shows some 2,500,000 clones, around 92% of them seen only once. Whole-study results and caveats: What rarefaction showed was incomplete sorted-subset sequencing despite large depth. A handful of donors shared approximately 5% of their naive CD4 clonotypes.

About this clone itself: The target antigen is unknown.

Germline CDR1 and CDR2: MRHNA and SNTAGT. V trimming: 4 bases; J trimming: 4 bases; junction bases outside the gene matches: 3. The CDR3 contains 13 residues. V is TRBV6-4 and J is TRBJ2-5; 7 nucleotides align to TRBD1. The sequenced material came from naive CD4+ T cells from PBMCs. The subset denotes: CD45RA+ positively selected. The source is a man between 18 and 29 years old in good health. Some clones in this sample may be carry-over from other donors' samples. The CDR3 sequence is CASSAGQSETQYF. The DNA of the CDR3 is TGTGCCAGCAGTGCGGGACAGTCAGAGACCCAGTACTTC.